The clone carrying this T cell receptor beta chain came up many times. Deletions cut 5 bases from V and 10 bases from J, with 18 bases between. The germline V gene has CDR1 SEHNR and CDR2 FQNEAQ (reference sequence). This CDR3 has 15 amino acids. A single record per CDR3 protein comes from TCRdb applying MiXCR to the PCR reads. This sample has hundreds of thousands of distinct CDR3 sequences, with 25% found just once. These data are taken from a study of molecular identifiers for immune sequencing clone quantification. The sample was naive CD8+ T cells from blood, with Jurkat cell RNA spiked in. The subset denotes: FACS-sorted CD8+CD4-CCR7+CD45RA+ naive T cells. The rearrangement uses TRBV7-9 and TRBJ1-6; D is unclear. This clonotype was obtained from a human donor in good health. Some libraries in this study had Jurkat cell RNA spiked in. CDR3 region: CASSLTRGVRSPLHF. The CDR3 DNA follows: TGTGCCAGCAGCCTCACCCGGGGTGTGCGGTCACCCCTCCACTTT.